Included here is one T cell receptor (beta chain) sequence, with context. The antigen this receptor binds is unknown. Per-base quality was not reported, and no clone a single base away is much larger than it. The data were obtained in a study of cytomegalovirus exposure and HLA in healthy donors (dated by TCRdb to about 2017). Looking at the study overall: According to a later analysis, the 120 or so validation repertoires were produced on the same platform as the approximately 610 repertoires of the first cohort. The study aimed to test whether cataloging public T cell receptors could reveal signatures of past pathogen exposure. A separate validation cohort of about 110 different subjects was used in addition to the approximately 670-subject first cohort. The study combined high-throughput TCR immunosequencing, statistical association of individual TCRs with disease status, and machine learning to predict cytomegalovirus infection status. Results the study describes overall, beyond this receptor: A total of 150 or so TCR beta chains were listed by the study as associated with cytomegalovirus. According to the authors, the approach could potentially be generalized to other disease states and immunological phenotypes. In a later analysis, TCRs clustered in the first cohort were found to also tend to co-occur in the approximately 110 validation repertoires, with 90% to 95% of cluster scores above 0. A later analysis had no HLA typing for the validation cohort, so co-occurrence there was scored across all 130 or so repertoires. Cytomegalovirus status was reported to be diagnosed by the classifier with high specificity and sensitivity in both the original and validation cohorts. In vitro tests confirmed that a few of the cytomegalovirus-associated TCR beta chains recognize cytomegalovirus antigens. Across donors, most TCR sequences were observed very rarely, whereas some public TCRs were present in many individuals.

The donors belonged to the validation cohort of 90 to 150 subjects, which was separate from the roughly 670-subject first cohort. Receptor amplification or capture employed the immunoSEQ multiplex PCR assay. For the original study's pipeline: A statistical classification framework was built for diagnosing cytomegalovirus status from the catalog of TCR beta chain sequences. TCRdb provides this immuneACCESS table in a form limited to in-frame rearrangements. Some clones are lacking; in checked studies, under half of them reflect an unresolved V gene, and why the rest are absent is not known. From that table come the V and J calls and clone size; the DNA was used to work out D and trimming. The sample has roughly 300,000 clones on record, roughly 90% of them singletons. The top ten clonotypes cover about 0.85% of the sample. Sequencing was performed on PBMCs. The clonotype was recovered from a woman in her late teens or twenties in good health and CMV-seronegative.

The DNA reads TGTGCCAGCAGTCCCGGCCTAGCGGGCCCTCCCAATGAGCAGTTCTTC. Its translation is CASSPGLAGPPNEQFF. This chain is built from TRBV5-6 and TRBJ2-1; 8 central nucleotides agree with TRBD2. The germline V gene yields SGHDT for CDR1 and YYEEEE for CDR2. Taken from cysteine to phenylalanine, the CDR3 has 16 residues. Left in the record is the CDR3 DNA by itself, 48 bases read in frame from the first base. V ends up 5 bases short and J 6 bases short, with an unmatched junction base count of 13.